A few counts support the clone carrying this TCR beta chain. Its antigen is still unknown. The donors, healthy Caucasians from Russia, were aged roughly 6 to 100. This entry is derived from a study of blood T cells in healthy people across ages. The study's findings and limits: Naive T cell percentage showed a strong correlation with TCR beta diversity.

Sample-barcoded 5' priming and a J-beta primer mix drove a second PCR of roughly 7 to 11 cycles. MiXCR, applied by TCRdb to the 5' RACE reads, yields one record per CDR3 protein. The sample includes 1.5 million to 2 million distinct CDR3 sequences, around 50% of them seen just once. V was trimmed by 0 bases and J by 10 bases, leaving 12 bases between them. Germline V lookup: CDR1 LNHNV, CDR2 YYDKDF (reference sequence). The CDR3 extends over 13 amino acids. This TCR was recovered from a woman between 35 and 50 years old in good health. Sequences were obtained from blood. V usage is TRBV15 and J usage is TRBJ1-2; D is unresolved. CDR3 loop: CATSREVDRNYTF. In DNA form, the CDR3 reads TGTGCCACCAGCAGAGAAGTGGACCGCAACTACACCTTC.